The 31 T cell receptor beta chains presented below share a single source sample, sequenced in a study of shared clonotypes between healthy human individuals. As defined, naive CD8 cells were CD45RO-negative and positively selected for CCR7, with terminally differentiated effector memory CD45RA+ cells excluded. Some clones are missing from TCRdb's copy, which holds only in-frame ones; the method was immunoSEQ multiplex PCR. Seen here are hundreds of thousands of clones, 98% observed once, and the top ten hold 0.3%. Material: naive CD8+ T cells sorted from blood. These receptors came from a man aged 25 to 40 in good health.

This clone was seen a single time. V is TRBV27 and J is TRBJ2-2, with 7 bases that match TRBD2. J gave up 5 bases and V 2 bases, and 2 bases lay outside the gene matches. The CDR3 sequence is 14 residues long. The germline V gene encodes CDR1 MNHEY and CDR2 SMNVEV (reference sequence). The CDR3 DNA reads TGTGCCAGCAGTTTACGGCGGGAGACCGGGGAGCTGTTTTTT. It specifies CASSLRRETGELFF.

The DNA of the CDR3 is TGTGCCAGTAGTTGGAGGGGCGGGAGGAGCTCCTACGAGCAGTACTTC. This gives the protein CASSWRGGRSSYEQYF. V usage is TRBV19 and J usage is TRBJ2-7, with 8 bases fitting TRBD2. CDR1 LNHDA and CDR2 SQIVND come from the germline V gene (reference sequence). Trimming at V came to 5 bases and at J to 0 bases, leaving 9 bases not matched to a gene. The CDR3 spans 16 residues.

The V gene is TRBV7-9, the J gene TRBJ2-7; no definite D call. Germline CDR1 reads SEHNR; CDR2 reads FQNEAQ (reference sequence). CDR3 length equals 14 residues. With 4 bases removed from V and 3 bases from J, the gap between germline ends came to 13 bases. DNA for the CDR3: TGTGCCAGCAGCTCGGCAGGCCAACACTACGAGCAGTACTTC. This codes for CASSSAGQHYEQYF.

The chain is built from TRBV11-2 and TRBJ2-2; no clear D. The CDR3 loop spans 13 amino acids. Germline CDR1 reads SGHAT; CDR2 reads FQNNGV. V was clipped by 1 base and J by 5 bases, with 5 bases between them. CDR3 nucleotides: TGTGCCAGCAGCTTAGGCCGAACCGGGGAGCTGTTTTTT. Its translation is CASSLGRTGELFF.

CDR3 in amino acids: CASSLPVSGDSIEQYF. The CDR3 DNA is TGTGCCAGCAGCTTACCGGTTAGCGGGGACTCCATCGAGCAGTACTTC. The chain has TRBV7-9 and TRBJ2-7; 8 bases match TRBD2. The CDR3 has 16 amino acids. Trimming at V came to 2 bases and at J to 6 bases, leaving 12 bases not matched to a gene. The germline V gene encodes CDR1 SEHNR and CDR2 FQNEAQ (reference sequence).

V is TRBV27 and J is TRBJ1-5; possible D gene TRBD1, 5 bases. Trimming removed 4 bases from V and 6 bases from J, with 13 bases in between. Germline V gene data show CDR1 as MNHEY and CDR2 as SMNVEV (reference sequence). This CDR3 spans 14 amino acids. The chain's CDR3 is CASSSYGASQPQHF. The CDR3 coding sequence is TGTGCCAGCAGTTCCTACGGGGCGAGTCAGCCCCAGCATTTT.

J is TRBJ2-1 and V is TRBV20-1; D gene ambiguous. The CDR3 spans 10 residues. The V gene's germline CDR1 is DFQATT and CDR2 SNEGSKA (reference sequence). V lost 3 bases to trimming and J lost 8 bases, with 5 bases between them. The CDR3: CSASPYEQFF. The DNA of the CDR3 is TGCAGTGCTAGTCCATATGAGCAGTTCTTC.

The chain recombines TRBV27 with TRBJ2-2, with D unresolved. Germline loops: CDR1 MNHEY, CDR2 SMNVEV (reference sequence). The CDR3 has 13 residues. The V end lost 2 bases, the J end lost 5 bases, and 6 bases lay between the germline ends. CDR3 amino acids: CASSLGVTGELFF. The CDR3, as DNA: TGTGCCAGCAGTTTAGGGGTAACCGGGGAGCTGTTTTTT.

The gene calls are TRBV30 and TRBJ2-3; unclear D gene. This CDR3 region has 13 residues. Germline V CDR1 and CDR2: GTSNPN, SVGIG (reference sequence). V dropped 4 bases and J dropped 5 bases, with 13 bases sitting between them. CDR3 nucleotides: TGTGCCTGGATCGACTCCGCCGGAGATACGCAGTATTTT. Translated: CAWIDSAGDTQYF.

Concerning this clone: One junction end disagrees with the germline gene, perhaps due to a read error. J is TRBJ2-2 and V is TRBV7-7; either TRBD1 or TRBD2 may fit D (7 bases each). Germline V lookup: CDR1 SSHAT, CDR2 FNYEAQ (reference sequence). The CDR3 spans 14 residues. The CDR3 nucleotides read TGTGCTAGCAGCGGGGACAGCAACACCGGGGAGCTGTTTTTT. This sequence encodes CASSGDSNTGELFF.

As regards this clone: This sample also contains other DNA sequences that code for the same CDR3. The rearrangement joins TRBV27 to TRBJ2-2; D gene ambiguous. The V and J ends lost 4 bases and 4 bases respectively, with 4 bases between them. The CDR3 has 12 amino acids. Germline values: CDR1 MNHEY, CDR2 SMNVEV (reference sequence). DNA for the CDR3: TGTGCCAGCAGTTCATCCACCGGGGAGCTGTTTTTT. Translation gives CASSSSTGELFF.

This sequence joins TRBV4-1 and TRBJ2-5; D not certain. From germline, CDR1 is MGHRA and CDR2 YSYEKL. The CDR3 covers 13 residues. V was shortened by 2 bases and J by 1 base, with 5 bases between the two germline ends. CDR3 sequence reads: CASSQTPQETQYF. The CDR3 DNA follows: TGCGCCAGCAGCCAAACCCCCCAAGAGACCCAGTACTTC.

J is TRBJ2-1 and V is TRBV7-8; D remains ambiguous. Trimming cost V 5 bases and J 8 bases, with 13 bases left between them. The germline gives CDR1 SGHVS, CDR2 FQNEAQ. The CDR3 contains 13 residues. CDR3 sequence (DNA): TGTGCCAGCAGCAAGAATACCGTGGATGAGCAGTTCTTC. Translation gives CASSKNTVDEQFF.

The chain has TRBV27 and TRBJ2-7; D perhaps matches TRBD2 (5 bases). Germline assignment: CDR1 MNHEY and CDR2 SMNVEV (reference sequence). V lost 5 bases to trimming and J lost 2 bases, with 16 bases between them. This CDR3 has 15 residues. CDR3 DNA: TGTGCCAGCAGTCCTCTCGGGGAAGGCACCTACGAGCAGTACTTC. Translated: CASSPLGEGTYEQYF.

The V call is TRBV14, the J call TRBJ2-1; perhaps TRBD2 as D (6 bases). Trimming took off 4 bases at V and 0 bases at J, with 7 bases between the two ends. Per germline, CDR1 SGHDN and CDR2 FVKESK. This CDR3 is built from 14 residues. CDR3 in DNA: TGTGCCAGCAGCCGGGACTTCTCCTACAATGAGCAGTTCTTC. The encoded protein is CASSRDFSYNEQFF.

This chain uses TRBV27 with TRBJ2-1; the D is unclear. The CDR3 runs to 13 residues. Germline assignment: CDR1 MNHEY and CDR2 SMNVEV (reference sequence). Trimming took 5 bases from V and 7 from J, leaving 12 bases between them. Here the CDR3 DNA reads TGTGCCAGCAGTCACAGCCTAACGAATGAGCAGTTCTTC. This sequence encodes CASSHSLTNEQFF.

The chain has TRBV29-1 and TRBJ2-1; D not certain. Germline assignment: CDR1 SQVTM and CDR2 ANQGSEA. Trimming took 0 bases from V and 4 from J, leaving 13 bases between them. This CDR3 contains 15 residues. CDR3 sequence reads: CSVEDPGTRYNEQFF. CDR3 DNA sequence: TGCAGCGTTGAAGATCCCGGAACTCGATACAATGAGCAGTTCTTC.

This clone was observed once. The V gene is TRBV4-1, the J gene TRBJ1-5; weak D call: TRBD1 (5 bases). The CDR3 loop spans 15 amino acids. V lost 1 base, J lost 4 bases, and 11 bases lay in between. The germline V gene encodes CDR1 MGHRA and CDR2 YSYEKL. Here the CDR3 reads CASSQGVQGNQPQHF. The CDR3 coding sequence is TGCGCCAGCAGCCAAGGGGTGCAGGGAAATCAGCCCCAGCATTTT.

The chain carries TRBV6-1 and TRBJ1-2; no reliable D call. The CDR3 sequence is 14 residues long. Germline V lookup: CDR1 MNHNS, CDR2 SASEGT. Trimming removed 2 bases at V and 2 bases at J, with 9 bases between. CDR3 DNA sequence: TGTGCCAGCAGTGAAAGGGTCAGAAACTATGGCTACACCTTC. Protein product: CASSERVRNYGYTF.

The chain employs TRBV11-2 and TRBJ1-2; no clear D. Germline CDR1 SGHAT, CDR2 FQNNGV. The CDR3 extends over 18 amino acids. The V and J ends lost 2 bases and 6 bases respectively, with 25 bases between them. This chain's CDR3 is CASSLYGVSVGASDGYTF. The CDR3 DNA follows: TGTGCCAGCAGCTTATATGGTGTTTCGGTCGGCGCCTCCGATGGCTACACCTTC. Full variable domain (rest looked up from reference TRBV11-2 and TRBJ1-2): EAGVAQSPRYKIIEKRQSVAFWCNPISGHATLYWYQQILGQGPKLLIQFQNNGVVDDSQLPKDRFSAERLKGVDSTLKIQPAKLEDSAVYLCASSLYGVSVGASDGYTFGSGTRLTVV.

The CDR3 DNA sequence: TGTGCCAGCAGTTTATCGATGGGGGGAGTACTGAGCGAGCAGTACTTC. It specifies CASSLSMGGVLSEQYF. The gene calls are TRBV27 and TRBJ2-7; D might be TRBD2 (6 bases). This CDR3 region has 16 residues. V lost 0 bases, J lost 6 bases, and 18 bases lay in between. Germline assignment: CDR1 MNHEY and CDR2 SMNVEV (reference sequence).

Note on this clone: The sample has other DNA sequences that encode this CDR3 too. The CDR3 DNA sequence: TGTGCCAGCAGTTCACAGGGTTTGAACACTGAAGCTTTCTTT. Translation: CASSSQGLNTEAFF. This chain uses TRBV27 with TRBJ1-1; TRBD1 is a possible D gene (6 bases). The CDR3 loop spans 14 amino acids. CDR1 is MNHEY and CDR2 is SMNVEV in the germline V gene (reference sequence). Trimming stripped 4 bases from V and 0 bases from J, with 9 bases between.

The CDR3 bases are TGTGCCAGCAGTGAATATAGACTGGGGGACCCCAAAGAGACCCAGTACTTC. This sequence encodes CASSEYRLGDPKETQYF. V gene TRBV25-1 combines with J gene TRBJ2-5; tentatively, D is TRBD1 or TRBD2 (5 bases each). The germline CDR1 and CDR2 sequences are MGHDK and SYGVNS. There are 17 residues in the CDR3. Trimming stripped 0 bases from V and 3 bases from J, with 17 bases between.

The chain combines TRBV11-2 with TRBJ2-7; no firm D call. The ends were cut back, 2 bases at V and 0 bases at J, with 8 bases in the middle. Germline values: CDR1 SGHAT, CDR2 FQNNGV. CDR3 length: 14 residues. CDR3 loop: CASSLHPSSYEQYF. For the CDR3, the DNA is TGTGCCAGCAGCTTACATCCTAGCTCCTACGAGCAGTACTTC. Variable domain in full (rest from reference TRBV11-2 and TRBJ2-7): EAGVAQSPRYKIIEKRQSVAFWCNPISGHATLYWYQQILGQGPKLLIQFQNNGVVDDSQLPKDRFSAERLKGVDSTLKIQPAKLEDSAVYLCASSLHPSSYEQYFGPGTRLTVT.

The chain employs TRBV28 and TRBJ2-7, with 7 bases matching TRBD2. The CDR3 spans 15 residues. With V trimmed by 7 bases and J by 2 bases, 11 bases remained unmatched. Per germline, CDR1 MDHEN and CDR2 SYDVKM. The CDR3, as DNA: TGTGCCAGCATGAGGGAGGGAGGGACGCCCTACGAGCAGTACTTC. Its protein product is CASMREGGTPYEQYF.

The chain couples TRBV6-5 to TRBJ2-7; D call uncertain. The CDR3 extends over 14 amino acids. CDR1 and CDR2 (germline): MNHEY, SVGAGI. The V and J ends lost 4 bases and 1 base respectively, with 11 bases between them. Here the CDR3 reads CASSLVGSSYEQYF. The CDR3 DNA reads TGTGCCAGCAGTTTGGTGGGCAGTTCCTACGAGCAGTACTTC.

This CDR3 reads CASSNREGNEQFF. The DNA for the CDR3 is TGTGCCAGCAGTAACAGGGAGGGCAATGAGCAGTTCTTC. The chain combines TRBV6-6 with TRBJ2-1; D possibly corresponds to TRBD2 (7 bases). This CDR3 comprises 13 residues. Per germline, CDR1 MNHNY and CDR2 SVGAGI (reference sequence). Trimming removed 5 bases at V and 6 bases at J, with 11 bases between.

This clone was recorded once. The chain couples TRBV7-6 to TRBJ2-1, with D unresolved. The CDR3 consists of 13 residues. V was pared by 2 bases and J by 5 bases, with 7 bases between. The germline gives CDR1 SGHVS, CDR2 FNYEAQ. The chain's CDR3 is CASSLRLHNEQFF. For the CDR3, the DNA is TGTGCCAGCAGCTTAAGATTACACAATGAGCAGTTCTTC.

In this sample, this clone turned up once. V and J are TRBV9 and TRBJ2-5, with 7 bases identical to TRBD2. Unmatched junction bases numbered 7, after V lost 4 bases and J lost 4 bases. This CDR3 has 14 amino acids. CDR1 and CDR2 from the germline V gene are SGDLS and YYNGEE. The CDR3 loop reads CASSPRSGTETQYF. In DNA form, the CDR3 reads TGTGCCAGCAGCCCCCGGAGCGGGACAGAGACCCAGTACTTC.

This clone showed up just once. The rearrangement links TRBV27 to TRBJ1-4; possibly TRBD1 for D (5 bases). The germline gives CDR1 MNHEY, CDR2 SMNVEV (reference sequence). The CDR3 loop spans 13 amino acids. Between the trimmed V and J ends, which lost 6 bases and 5 bases, there was a span of 10 bases. In DNA, the CDR3 is TGTGCCAGCAGGGGGGTCGGGAATGAAAAACTGTTTTTT. Amino acid sequence: CASRGVGNEKLFF.

The CDR3 nucleotides read TGTGCCAGCAGCGTAGACCCTGACAGGCGTAACACTGAAGCTTTCTTT. Residues: CASSVDPDRRNTEAFF. The chain carries TRBV9 and TRBJ1-1; tentatively, D is TRBD1 (6 bases). This CDR3 region has 16 residues. The V end lost 0 bases, the J end lost 2 bases, and 14 bases lay between the germline ends. Germline CDR1 reads SGDLS; CDR2 reads YYNGEE.